The next 29 T cell receptor beta chains were all read from a single sample in a study of early T cells in non-severe SARS-CoV-2 infection. Via MiXCR, TCRdb re-called the 5' RACE reads, giving one row per CDR3 protein. Here the sample spans about 80,000 distinct CDR3 sequences, over 10% being singletons. The sequencing sample was made of whole blood. The receptor set was obtained from an adult who was a healthcare worker with PCR-confirmed SARS-CoV-2 infection or an uninfected control (not recorded which).

This clonotype was seen repeatedly, ten times or more. This rearrangement joins TRBV6-9 to TRBJ2-1, with a tentative D call TRBD2 (6 bases). V was trimmed by 9 bases and J by 0 bases, leaving 15 bases between them. There are 15 residues in the CDR3. CDR1 is MNHGY and CDR2 is SVAAGI in the germline V gene. The CDR3 reads CARAFSGASYNEQFF. The CDR3 region has the DNA TGTGCCAGGGCGTTTAGCGGAGCCTCCTACAATGAGCAGTTCTTC.

The chain has TRBV28 and TRBJ1-2; TRBD1 agrees at 11 bases. Per the germline V gene, CDR1 is MDHEN and CDR2 is SYDVKM. The length of the CDR3 is 16 residues. The V gene end was trimmed by 7 bases and the J gene end by 4 bases; junction bases not matched to a gene: 11. The CDR3 reads CASTPSGTGGVYGYTF. The DNA of the CDR3 is TGTGCCAGCACGCCCTCCGGGACAGGGGGAGTCTATGGCTACACCTTC.

There are many counts of this clonotype. CDR3 bases: TGTGCCAGCAGCCAGGGATACTATGGCTACACCTTC. This sequence encodes CASSQGYYGYTF. V and J are TRBV28 and TRBJ1-2; TRBD1 might be the D (5 bases). CDR1 and CDR2 from the germline V gene are MDHEN and SYDVKM. The V end was cut by 6 bases, the J end by 3 bases, with 8 bases between. This CDR3 comprises 12 residues.

As for this clonotype: At one boundary the junction diverges from the germline segment, which might be a read error. V is TRBV7-7 and J is TRBJ2-1; D uncertain. Looked up from germline, CDR1 is SSHAT and CDR2 is FNYEAQ (reference sequence). This CDR3 is built from 15 residues. For the CDR3, the DNA is TGTGCTAGCAGCTTATGGGTGTCCCCGGACAATGAGCAGTTCTTC. Protein sequence: CASSLWVSPDNEQFF.

This clonotype has a handful of counts. The chain carries TRBV7-9 and TRBJ2-7, with D possibly called TRBD1 or TRBD2 (7 bases each). The CDR3 totals 16 residues. V was clipped by 5 bases and J by 7 bases, with 24 bases between them. CDR1 is SEHNR and CDR2 is FQNEAQ in the germline V gene (reference sequence). The CDR3 spells CASSRREGDSPEEQYF. The CDR3 nucleotides are TGTGCCAGCAGCCGTAGGGAGGGGGACAGCCCGGAAGAGCAGTACTTC.

The chain links TRBV6-2 or TRBV6-3 to TRBJ2-7; the D gene could be TRBD1 or TRBD2 (6 bases each). The V end was cut by 6 bases, the J end by 4 bases, with 19 bases between. Looked up from germline, CDR1 is MNHEY and CDR2 is SVGEGT. There are 15 residues in the CDR3. The CDR3 loop reads CASSSAGGQTYEQYF. In nucleotides, the CDR3 is TGTGCCAGCAGCTCAGCCGGGGGACAAACTTACGAGCAGTACTTC.

This chain links TRBV9 with TRBJ1-1; weak D call: TRBD1 (5 bases). V shed 0 bases and J shed 8 bases, with 11 bases lying between them. This CDR3 region has 13 residues. The V gene's germline CDR1 is SGDLS and CDR2 YYNGEE. CDR3 residues: CASSVEGGEEAFF. For the CDR3, the DNA is TGTGCCAGCAGCGTAGAAGGAGGGGAGGAAGCTTTCTTT.

This clonotype was observed a few times. The V gene is TRBV7-2, the J gene TRBJ2-3, with TRBD1 matching over 10 bases. This CDR3 spans 16 amino acids. The germline V gene encodes CDR1 SGHTA and CDR2 FQGNSA. V shed 4 bases and J 6 bases; nucleotides not matched to a gene: 10. In DNA, the CDR3 is TGTGCCAGCAGCTCGCAACCGGGACAGGGGATTGATACGCAGTATTTT. Translation gives CASSSQPGQGIDTQYF.

The rearrangement links TRBV7-9 to TRBJ2-3, with D perhaps TRBD1 or TRBD2 (5 bases each). CDR3 length: 13 amino acids. Looked up from germline, CDR1 is SEHNR and CDR2 is FQNEAQ (reference sequence). Trimming shortened V by 5 bases and J by 4 bases, and 10 bases separated the two germline ends. As DNA, the CDR3 is TGTGCCAGCAGCCCAAGGGGACCAGATACGCAGTATTTT. The encoded protein is CASSPRGPDTQYF.

Many counts were recorded for this clonotype. The V call is TRBV20-1, the J call TRBJ2-1, with TRBD2 as a possible D gene (6 bases). This CDR3 is 19 amino acids long. Germline loops: CDR1 DFQATT, CDR2 SNEGSKA (reference sequence). Deletions cut 3 bases from V and 9 bases from J, with 33 bases between. For the CDR3, the DNA is TGCAGTGCTAGGGCACCGGGACTGGGGTTAGGACGGTCTCTTAGTGAGCAGTTCTTC. Its protein product is CSARAPGLGLGRSLSEQFF.

This clonotype was counted ten times or more. The gene calls are TRBV29-1 and TRBJ2-6, with 7 bases lining up with TRBD1. The germline V gene has CDR1 SQVTM and CDR2 ANQGSEA. The V gene end was trimmed by 7 bases and the J gene end by 2 bases; junction bases not matched to a gene: 2. This CDR3 spans 13 amino acids. Written as DNA, the CDR3 is TGCAGCGCCGGGACAGCTGGGGCCAACGTCCTGACTTTC. It yields the protein CSAGTAGANVLTF.

This clonotype was observed at least ten times. The chain recombines TRBV13 with TRBJ2-1; 11 bases align to TRBD2. Per germline, CDR1 PRHDT and CDR2 FYEKMQ (reference sequence). V trimming: 3 bases; J trimming: 3 bases; junction bases outside the gene matches: 4. The CDR3 is 16 amino acids. The CDR3 reads CASSFLTSGSYNEQFF. The CDR3 bases are TGTGCCAGCAGCTTCCTTACTAGCGGGAGCTACAATGAGCAGTTCTTC.

The genes are TRBV29-1 and TRBJ1-5; D remains unclear. CDR1 is SQVTM, CDR2 ANQGSEA, per germline. Trimming removed 5 bases at V and 3 bases at J, with 11 bases between. The CDR3 is 13 residues long. CDR3 nucleotides: TGCAGCGTTCGTGACGGACTCAATCAGCCCCAGCATTTT. Its translation: CSVRDGLNQPQHF.

The V and J genes are TRBV10-2 and TRBJ2-2; D remains unclear. Trimming removed 10 bases from V and 2 bases from J, with 17 bases in between. This CDR3 comprises 15 residues. Germline CDR1 is WSHSY and CDR2 is SAAADI. The CDR3, as DNA: TGCGCCACTAAGAAGGTGGGCCTAAACACCGGGGAGCTGTTTTTT. Protein: CATKKVGLNTGELFF.

This clonotype was observed at least ten times. The V and J genes are TRBV6-2 or TRBV6-3 and TRBJ2-2; D may be TRBD1 or TRBD2 (5 bases each). The CDR3 sequence is 15 residues long. V gave up 10 bases and J gave up 3 bases, with 18 bases separating them. Germline-derived CDR1 and CDR2 are MNHEY and SVGEGT. In DNA form, the CDR3 reads TGTGCCATCAAAGATCCCGGGGCTTACACCGGGGAGCTGTTTTTT. It is translated as CAIKDPGAYTGELFF.

This clonotype was seen at least ten times. J is TRBJ2-7 and V is TRBV12-5; perhaps TRBD1 as D (6 bases). The V and J ends lost 4 bases and 3 bases respectively, with 16 bases between them. CDR1 is LGHNT and CDR2 is FRNRAP in the germline V gene. The CDR3 runs to 15 residues. Here the CDR3 DNA reads TGTGCTAGTGGTTCCTCCAGGGGCCCTAACTACGAGCAGTACTTC. This sequence encodes CASGSSRGPNYEQYF.

The chain joins TRBV30 to TRBJ2-3; D perhaps matches TRBD1 (5 bases). Looked up from germline, CDR1 is GTSNPN and CDR2 is SVGIG (reference sequence). Trimming shortened V by 4 bases and J by 4 bases, and 9 bases separated the two germline ends. The CDR3 sequence is 12 residues long. CDR3 loop: CAWTQGADTQYF. CDR3 DNA sequence: TGTGCCTGGACCCAAGGGGCAGATACGCAGTATTTT.

This clonotype was seen at least ten times. The rearrangement joins TRBV27 to TRBJ2-5; unclear D gene. Trimming removed 0 bases at V and 4 bases at J, with 15 bases between. In germline, CDR1 is MNHEY, CDR2 SMNVEV (reference sequence). The CDR3 runs to 16 residues. The CDR3 here is CASSLSPLEDGETQYF. In nucleotides, the CDR3 is TGTGCCAGCAGTTTATCCCCCCTCGAAGATGGAGAGACCCAGTACTTC.

A note on this clonotype: Since a much larger clone is just one base distant, this may be a read error. The rearrangement links TRBV20-1 to TRBJ2-3, with D possibly TRBD2 on 7 matching bases. This CDR3 has 15 residues. Per germline, CDR1 DFQATT and CDR2 SNEGSKA (reference sequence). The DNA for the CDR3 is TGCAATGCTAGAGATTTGCGGGGGCACACAGATACGCAGTATTTT. Protein: CNARDLRGHTDTQYF.

This chain uses TRBV15 with TRBJ2-1, with D possibly called TRBD1 or TRBD2 (5 bases each). CDR3 length: 15 amino acids. Looked up from germline, CDR1 is LNHNV and CDR2 is YYDKDF (reference sequence). The V gene lost 5 bases and the J gene lost 2 bases, with 13 bases spanning the gap. The CDR3 nucleotides are TGTGCCACCAGCGAGGGGAGCGGAGCCTACAATGAGCAGTTCTTC. It codes for CATSEGSGAYNEQFF.

This clonotype was detected ten times or more. The gene calls are TRBV21-1 and TRBJ2-7. TRBV21-1 is classified as a pseudogene. This CDR3 comprises 10 residues. CDR3 nucleotide sequence: TGTGCCAAGCAAGTATACGAGCAGTACTTC. This sequence encodes CAKQVYEQYF.

The V gene is TRBV18, the J gene TRBJ2-1; 9 nucleotides match TRBD1. Germline CDR1 KGHSH, CDR2 LQKENI. The CDR3 totals 17 residues. V lost 6 bases to trimming and J lost 4 bases; unmatched junction nucleotides: 13. This CDR3 is CASSPKTGTGSYNEQFF. For the CDR3, the DNA is TGTGCCAGCTCCCCCAAAACCGGGACAGGGTCTTACAATGAGCAGTTCTTC.

This clonotype was detected only a few times. The chain recombines TRBV9 with TRBJ1-1; the D gene is possibly TRBD1 (5 bases). The CDR3 consists of 14 residues. Germline CDR1 is SGDLS and CDR2 is YYNGEE. Trimming pared 3 bases from V and 3 bases from J, leaving 12 bases between. CDR3 amino acids: CASSALDSYTEAFF. The DNA for the CDR3 is TGTGCCAGCAGCGCCCTCGACAGTTACACTGAAGCTTTCTTT.

This clonotype was detected a few times. The J gene is TRBJ2-7, the V gene TRBV13; possibly TRBD2 for D (6 bases). Trimming stripped 3 bases from V and 5 bases from J, with 17 bases between. The CDR3 contains 15 residues. Germline values: CDR1 PRHDT, CDR2 FYEKMQ (reference sequence). The CDR3 DNA follows: TGTGCCAGCAGCTTCGGTACGGGAGAAAACGACGAGCAGTACTTC. Protein sequence: CASSFGTGENDEQYF.

This clonotype has a count of ten or more. This chain uses TRBV7-6 with TRBJ2-2; no definite D call. The CDR3 covers 13 residues. Germline CDR1 SGHVS, CDR2 FNYEAQ. V gave up 5 bases and J gave up 4 bases, with 8 bases separating them. CDR3 nucleotides: TGTGCCAGCAGCAATGGAGTCACCGGGGAGCTGTTTTTT. It codes for CASSNGVTGELFF.

The chain has TRBV7-6 and TRBJ2-2; tentatively, D is TRBD1 or TRBD2 (5 bases each). The CDR3 contains 17 residues. CDR1 is SGHVS, CDR2 FNYEAQ, per germline. V was shortened by 2 bases and J by 1 base, with 14 bases between the two germline ends. In DNA form, the CDR3 reads TGTGCCAGCAGCTTATTATCTGGTGGGGGGAACACCGGGGAGCTGTTTTTT. It codes for CASSLLSGGGNTGELFF.

This clonotype was recorded at least ten times. The chain links TRBV7-9 to TRBJ2-3, with 7 bases matching TRBD2. Trimming took 4 bases from V and 10 from J; bases not matched to a gene: 8. Germline V CDR1 and CDR2: SEHNR, FQNEAQ (reference sequence). The CDR3 has 13 residues. CDR3 in amino acids: CASSSPGTKPQYF. The CDR3 DNA sequence: TGTGCCAGCAGCTCCCCCGGGACTAAGCCGCAGTATTTT.

This clonotype was observed a handful of times. The rearrangement links TRBV12-3 or TRBV12-4 to TRBJ2-2; 9 positions agree with TRBD1. V lost 7 bases to trimming and J lost 0 bases; unmatched junction nucleotides: 3. This CDR3 region has 15 residues. The DNA of the CDR3 is TGTGCCAGCACCGGACAGGGGTCGAACACCGGGGAGCTGTTTTTT. Translated, it gives CASTGQGSNTGELFF.

This clonotype was recorded a few times. This CDR3 reads CSVVGVTEAFF. DNA for the CDR3: TGCAGCGTTGTGGGTGTAACTGAAGCTTTCTTT. The rearrangement joins TRBV29-1 to TRBJ1-1; D not certain. There are 11 residues in the CDR3. Germline V gene data show CDR1 as SQVTM and CDR2 as ANQGSEA. V was pared by 4 bases and J by 5 bases, with 8 bases between.